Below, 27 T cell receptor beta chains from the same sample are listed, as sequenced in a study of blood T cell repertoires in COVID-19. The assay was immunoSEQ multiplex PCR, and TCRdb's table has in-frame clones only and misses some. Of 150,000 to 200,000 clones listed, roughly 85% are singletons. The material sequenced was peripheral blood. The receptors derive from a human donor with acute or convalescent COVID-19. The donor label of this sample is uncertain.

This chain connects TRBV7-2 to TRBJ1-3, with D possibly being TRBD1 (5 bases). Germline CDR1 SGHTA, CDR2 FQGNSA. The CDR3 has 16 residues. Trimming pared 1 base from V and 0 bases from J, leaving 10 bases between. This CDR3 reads CASSLVQGRSGNTIYF. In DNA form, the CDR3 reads TGTGCCAGCAGCTTAGTCCAGGGCCGCTCTGGAAACACCATATATTTT.

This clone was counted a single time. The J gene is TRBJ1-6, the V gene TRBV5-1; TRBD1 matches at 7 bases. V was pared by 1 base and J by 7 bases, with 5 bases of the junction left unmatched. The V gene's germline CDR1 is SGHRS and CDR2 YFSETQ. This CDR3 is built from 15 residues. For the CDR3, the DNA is TGCGCCAGCAGCTTGACAGGGGTCGACAATTCACCCCTCCACTTT. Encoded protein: CASSLTGVDNSPLHF.

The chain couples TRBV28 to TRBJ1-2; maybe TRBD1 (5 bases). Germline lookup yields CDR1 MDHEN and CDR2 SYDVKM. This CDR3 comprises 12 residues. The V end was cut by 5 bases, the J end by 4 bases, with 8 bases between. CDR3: CASSRQIYGYTF. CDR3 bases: TGTGCCAGCAGTAGACAGATCTATGGCTACACCTTC.

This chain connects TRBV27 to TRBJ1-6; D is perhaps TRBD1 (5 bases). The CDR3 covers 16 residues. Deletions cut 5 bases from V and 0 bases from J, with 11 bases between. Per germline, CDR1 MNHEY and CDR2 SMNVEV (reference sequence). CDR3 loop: CASSLRGGSYNSPLHF. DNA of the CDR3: TGTGCCAGCAGTCTAAGGGGTGGCTCCTATAATTCACCCCTCCACTTT.

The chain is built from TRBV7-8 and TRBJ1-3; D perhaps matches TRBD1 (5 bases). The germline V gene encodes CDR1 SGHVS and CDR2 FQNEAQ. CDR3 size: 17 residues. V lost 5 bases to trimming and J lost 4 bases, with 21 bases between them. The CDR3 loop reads CASSPILKWGAGNTIYF. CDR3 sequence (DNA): TGTGCCAGCAGCCCAATTTTAAAATGGGGCGCCGGAAACACCATATATTTT.

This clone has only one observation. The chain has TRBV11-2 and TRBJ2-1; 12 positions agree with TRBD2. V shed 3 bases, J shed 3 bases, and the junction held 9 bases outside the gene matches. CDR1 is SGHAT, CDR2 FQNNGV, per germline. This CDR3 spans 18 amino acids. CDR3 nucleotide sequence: TGTGCCAGCAGCTTCTCCACTTCTAGCGGGGGGGTCTACAATGAGCAGTTCTTC. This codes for CASSFSTSSGGVYNEQFF.

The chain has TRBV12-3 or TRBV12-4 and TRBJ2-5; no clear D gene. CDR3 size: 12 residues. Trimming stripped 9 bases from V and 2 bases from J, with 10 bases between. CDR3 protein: CARHLRQETQYF. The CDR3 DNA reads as TGTGCCAGGCATCTGCGGCAAGAGACCCAGTACTTC.

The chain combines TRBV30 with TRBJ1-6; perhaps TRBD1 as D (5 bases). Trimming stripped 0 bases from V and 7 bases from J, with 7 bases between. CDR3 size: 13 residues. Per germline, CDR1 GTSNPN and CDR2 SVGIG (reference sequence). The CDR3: CAWSVQENSPLHF. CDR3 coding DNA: TGTGCCTGGAGTGTACAGGAGAATTCACCCCTCCACTTT.

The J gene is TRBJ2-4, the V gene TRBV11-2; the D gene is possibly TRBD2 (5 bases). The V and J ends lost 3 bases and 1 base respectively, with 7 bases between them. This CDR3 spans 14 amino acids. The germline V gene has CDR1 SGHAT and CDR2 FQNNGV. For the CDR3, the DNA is TGTGCCAGCAGCTTGACGGGGGCCAAAAACATTCAGTACTTC. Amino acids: CASSLTGAKNIQYF.

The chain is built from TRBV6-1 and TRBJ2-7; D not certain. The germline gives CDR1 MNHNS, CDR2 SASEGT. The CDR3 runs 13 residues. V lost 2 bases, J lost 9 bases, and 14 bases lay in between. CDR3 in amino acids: CASSELSQKRQYF. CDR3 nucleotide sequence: TGTGCCAGCAGTGAACTGAGCCAAAAACGGCAGTACTTC.

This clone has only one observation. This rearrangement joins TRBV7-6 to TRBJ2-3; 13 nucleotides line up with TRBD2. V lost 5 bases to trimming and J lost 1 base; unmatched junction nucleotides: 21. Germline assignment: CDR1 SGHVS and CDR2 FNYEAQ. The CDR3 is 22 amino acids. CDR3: CASSLRAETSGGTNRGTDTQYF. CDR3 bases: TGTGCCAGCAGCCTACGAGCGGAGACTAGCGGGGGGACGAACCGGGGCACAGATACGCAGTATTTT.

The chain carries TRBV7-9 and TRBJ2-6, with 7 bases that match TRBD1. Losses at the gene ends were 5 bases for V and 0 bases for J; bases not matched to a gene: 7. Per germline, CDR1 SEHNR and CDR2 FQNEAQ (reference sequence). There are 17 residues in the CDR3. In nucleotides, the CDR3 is TGTGCCAGCAGCCGAAAGACAGGGAGCTCTGGGGCCAACGTCCTGACTTTC. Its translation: CASSRKTGSSGANVLTF.

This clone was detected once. The CDR3 DNA follows: TGTGCCAGCAGCCTCGGGGCGGGGTATGGCTACACCTTC. Its protein is CASSLGAGYGYTF. The V and J genes are TRBV7-2 and TRBJ1-2; tentative D call: TRBD1 (5 bases). The CDR3 has 13 amino acids. V shed 5 bases and J shed 5 bases, with 12 bases lying between them. Germline V gives CDR1 SGHTA, CDR2 FQGNSA.

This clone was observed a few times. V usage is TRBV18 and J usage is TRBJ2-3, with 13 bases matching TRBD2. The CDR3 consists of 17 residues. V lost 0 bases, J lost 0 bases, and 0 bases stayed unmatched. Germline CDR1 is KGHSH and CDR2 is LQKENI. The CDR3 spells CASSPPGLAGSTDTQYF. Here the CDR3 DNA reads TGTGCCAGCTCACCACCGGGACTAGCGGGAAGCACAGATACGCAGTATTTT.

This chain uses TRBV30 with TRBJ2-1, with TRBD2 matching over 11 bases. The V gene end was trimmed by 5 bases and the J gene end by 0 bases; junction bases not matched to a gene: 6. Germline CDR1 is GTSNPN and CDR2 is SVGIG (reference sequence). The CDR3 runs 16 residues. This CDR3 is CAWRLSGGASYNEQFF. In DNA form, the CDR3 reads TGTGCCTGGCGTCTTAGCGGGGGGGCCTCCTACAATGAGCAGTTCTTC.

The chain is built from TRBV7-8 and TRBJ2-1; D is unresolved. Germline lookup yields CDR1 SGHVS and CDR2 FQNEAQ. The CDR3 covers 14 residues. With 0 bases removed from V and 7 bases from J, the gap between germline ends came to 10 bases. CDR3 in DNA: TGTGCCAGCAGCTTAGCGCTTAGCAGTAATGAGCAGTTCTTC. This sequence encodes CASSLALSSNEQFF.

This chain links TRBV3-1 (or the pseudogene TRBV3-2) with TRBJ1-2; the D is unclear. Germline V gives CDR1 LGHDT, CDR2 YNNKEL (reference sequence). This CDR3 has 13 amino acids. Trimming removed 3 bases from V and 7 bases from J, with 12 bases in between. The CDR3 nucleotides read TGTGCCAGCAGCCATAGAGATGCAAGTGGCTACACCTTC. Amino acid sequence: CASSHRDASGYTF.

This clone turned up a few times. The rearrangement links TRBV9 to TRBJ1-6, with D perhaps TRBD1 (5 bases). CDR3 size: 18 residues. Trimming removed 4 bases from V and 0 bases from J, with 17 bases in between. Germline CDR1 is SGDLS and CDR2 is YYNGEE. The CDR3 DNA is TGTGCCAGCAGCAATGCCCGTGGGGCCAGCTCCTATAATTCACCCCTCCACTTT. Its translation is CASSNARGASSYNSPLHF.

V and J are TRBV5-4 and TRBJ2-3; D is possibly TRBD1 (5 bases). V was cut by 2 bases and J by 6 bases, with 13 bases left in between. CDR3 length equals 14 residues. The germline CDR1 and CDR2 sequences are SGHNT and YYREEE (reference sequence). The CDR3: CASSFPGSSDTQYF. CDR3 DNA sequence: TGTGCCAGCAGCTTCCCAGGGTCCTCGGATACGCAGTATTTT.

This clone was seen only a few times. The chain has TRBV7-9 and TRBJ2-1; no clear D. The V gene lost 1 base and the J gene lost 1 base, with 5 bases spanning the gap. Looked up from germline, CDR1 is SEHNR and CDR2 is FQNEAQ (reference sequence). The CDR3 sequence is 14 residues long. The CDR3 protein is CASSLGGSYNEQFF. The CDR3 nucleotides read TGTGCCAGCAGCTTAGGCGGATCCTACAATGAGCAGTTCTTC.

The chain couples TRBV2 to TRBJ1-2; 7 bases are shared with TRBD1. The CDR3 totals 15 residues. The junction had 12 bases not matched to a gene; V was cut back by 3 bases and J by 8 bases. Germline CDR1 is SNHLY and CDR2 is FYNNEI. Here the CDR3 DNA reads TGTGCCAGCAGTGAGGGGCCAAACAGGGGTCGAGGCTACACCTTC. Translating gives CASSEGPNRGRGYTF.

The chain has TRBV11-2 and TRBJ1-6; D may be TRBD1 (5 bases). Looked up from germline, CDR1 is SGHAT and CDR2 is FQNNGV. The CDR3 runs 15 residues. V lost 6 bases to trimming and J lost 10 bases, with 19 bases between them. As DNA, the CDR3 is TGTGCCAGCAGTGAACAGCAGGGTTCAAGCTCACCCCTCCACTTT. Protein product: CASSEQQGSSSPLHF.

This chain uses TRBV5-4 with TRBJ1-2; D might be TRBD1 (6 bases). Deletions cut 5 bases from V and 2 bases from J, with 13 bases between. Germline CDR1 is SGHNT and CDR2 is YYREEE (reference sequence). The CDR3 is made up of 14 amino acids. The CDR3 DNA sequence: TGTGCCAGCAGACCTGACAGGATAAACTATGGCTACACCTTC. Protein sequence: CASRPDRINYGYTF.

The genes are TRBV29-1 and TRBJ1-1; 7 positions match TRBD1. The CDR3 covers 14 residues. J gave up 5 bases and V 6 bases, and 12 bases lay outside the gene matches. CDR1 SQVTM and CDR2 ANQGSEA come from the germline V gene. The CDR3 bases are TGCAGCGTGGCGGACAGGAGTGAACGGACTGAAGCTTTCTTT. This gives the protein CSVADRSERTEAFF.

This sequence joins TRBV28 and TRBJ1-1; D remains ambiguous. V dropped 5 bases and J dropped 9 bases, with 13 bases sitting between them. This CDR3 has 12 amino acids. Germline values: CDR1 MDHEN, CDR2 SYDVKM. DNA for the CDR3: TGTGCCAGCAGTAGCTCGGGAAAGAAAGCTTTCTTT. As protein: CASSSSGKKAFF.

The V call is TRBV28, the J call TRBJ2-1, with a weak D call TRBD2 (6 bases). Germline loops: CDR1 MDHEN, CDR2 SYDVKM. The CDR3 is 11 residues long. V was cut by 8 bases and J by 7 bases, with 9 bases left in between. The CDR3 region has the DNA TGTGCCAGCCTCGGGGGAAATGAGCAGTTCTTC. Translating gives CASLGGNEQFF.

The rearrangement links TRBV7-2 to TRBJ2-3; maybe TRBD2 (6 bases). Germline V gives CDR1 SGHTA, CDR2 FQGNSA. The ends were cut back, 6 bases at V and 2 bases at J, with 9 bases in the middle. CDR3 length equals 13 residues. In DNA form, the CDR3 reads TGTGCCAGCAGGCGGGACCACACAGATACGCAGTATTTT. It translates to CASRRDHTDTQYF.